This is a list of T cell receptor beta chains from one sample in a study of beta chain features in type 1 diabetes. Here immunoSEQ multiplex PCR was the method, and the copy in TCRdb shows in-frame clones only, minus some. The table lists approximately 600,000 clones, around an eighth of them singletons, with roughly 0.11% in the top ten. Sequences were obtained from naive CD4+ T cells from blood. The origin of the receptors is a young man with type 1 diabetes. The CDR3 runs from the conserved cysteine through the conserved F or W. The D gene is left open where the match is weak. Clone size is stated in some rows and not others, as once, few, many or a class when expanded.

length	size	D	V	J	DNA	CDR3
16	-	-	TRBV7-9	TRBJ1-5	TGTGCCAGCAGCCCAGGCGAAGAGGGTAGCAATCAGCCCCAGCATTTT	CASSPGEEGSNQPQHF
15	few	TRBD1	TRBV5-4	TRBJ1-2	TGTGCCAGCAGCTGGACAGGGGAAGGCGTCTATGGCTACACCTTC	CASSWTGEGVYGYTF
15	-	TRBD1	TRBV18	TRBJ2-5	TGTGCCAGCTCACCACGGCAGGGGGCCGGGGAGACCCAGTACTTC	CASSPRQGAGETQYF
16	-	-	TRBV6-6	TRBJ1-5	TGTGCCAGCAGTTACGATACAGGTAGACTAGGTATACCCCAGCATTTT	CASSYDTGRLGIPQHF
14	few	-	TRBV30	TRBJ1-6	TGTGCCTGGAGTGTTATCGACGGGAATTCACCCCTCCACTTT	CAWSVIDGNSPLHF
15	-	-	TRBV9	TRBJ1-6	TGTGCCAGCAGCGTAGGAGGTGAGGCTCATTCACCCCTCCACTTT	CASSVGGEAHSPLHF
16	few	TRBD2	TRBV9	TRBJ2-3	TGTGCCAGCAGCGTAGACTCCAGCGGGGGGACAGATACGCAGTATTTT	CASSVDSSGGTDTQYF
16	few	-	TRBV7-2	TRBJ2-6	TGTGCCAGCAGCCGGGACGCCTACTCTGGGGCCAACGTCCTGACTTTC	CASSRDAYSGANVLTF
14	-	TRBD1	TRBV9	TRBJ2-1	TGTGCCAGCAGCCCCCAGACAGGGAACAATGAGCAGTTCTTC	CASSPQTGNNEQFF
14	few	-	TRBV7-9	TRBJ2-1	TGTGCCAGCAGCTTTCAGGCTAGCGTCAATGAGCAGTTCTTC	CASSFQASVNEQFF
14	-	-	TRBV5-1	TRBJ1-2	TGCGCCAGCAGCAAGGACGGCCCTCCCTATGGCTACACCTTC	CASSKDGPPYGYTF
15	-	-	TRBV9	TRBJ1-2	TGTGCCAGCAGCGTCGGAACCGTTACTAACTATGGCTACACCTTC	CASSVGTVTNYGYTF
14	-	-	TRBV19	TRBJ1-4	TGTGCCAGTATGCATCTGGCGATTAATGAAAAACTGTTTTTT	CASMHLAINEKLFF
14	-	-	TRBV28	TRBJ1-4	TGTGCCAGCAGTAAAGGGGGAGCTTGGGAAAAACTGTTTTTT	CASSKGGAWEKLFF
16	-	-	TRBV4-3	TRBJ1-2	TGCGCCAGCAGCCAAGCCCCCCGGGCTAACTATGGCGGCTACACCTTC	CASSQAPRANYGGYTF
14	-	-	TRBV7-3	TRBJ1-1	TGTGCCAGCAGCCTGACGAGGTCAAGCACTGAAGCTTTCTTT	CASSLTRSSTEAFF
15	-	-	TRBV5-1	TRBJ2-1	TGCGCCAGCAGCTTGCCGGGGAACACCTACAATGAGCAGTTCTTC	CASSLPGNTYNEQFF
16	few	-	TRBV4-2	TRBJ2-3	TGTGCCAGCAGCCAAGAAGGGGGGGCCGGCACAGATACGCAGTATTTT	CASSQEGGAGTDTQYF
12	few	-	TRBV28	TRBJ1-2	TGTGCCAGCAGAGCAGGGAACTATGGCTACACCTTC	CASRAGNYGYTF
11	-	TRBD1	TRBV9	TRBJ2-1	TGTGCCAGCAGCCGCGGACAGGGGATGATCTTC	CASSRGQGMIF
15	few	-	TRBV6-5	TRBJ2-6	TGTGCCAGCAGGCGGACTGGGTCTGGGGCCAACGTCCTGACTTTC	CASRRTGSGANVLTF
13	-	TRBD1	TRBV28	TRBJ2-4	TGCGCATTGTCCGGGACAGGGGATTCCATTCAGTACTTC	CALSGTGDSIQYF
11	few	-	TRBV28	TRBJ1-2	TGTGCCAGCAGCCGTACAGGGGGCTACACCTTC	CASSRTGGYTF
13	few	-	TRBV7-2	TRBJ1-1	TGTGCCAGCAGCTTATTATTTGGCACTGAAGCTTTCTTT	CASSLLFGTEAFF
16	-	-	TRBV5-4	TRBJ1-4	TGTGCCAGCAGCTTGGCCCCGGCGGGGACGGAGGAAAAACTGTTTTTT	CASSLAPAGTEEKLFF
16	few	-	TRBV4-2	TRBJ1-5	TGTGCCAGCAGCCAAGCCATCACCCGGAGCAATCAGCCCCAGCATTTT	CASSQAITRSNQPQHF
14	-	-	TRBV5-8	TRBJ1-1	TGTGCCAGCAGCCCCAGGGTAGGGAACACTGAAGCTTTCTTT	CASSPRVGNTEAFF
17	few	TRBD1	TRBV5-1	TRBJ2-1	TGCGCCAGCAGCTCGCAGGGGGCGCGAGGTTTGTACAATGAGCAGTTCTTC	CASSSQGARGLYNEQFF
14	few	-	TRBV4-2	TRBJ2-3	TGTGCCAGCAGCCAAGACACCTACACAGATACGCAGTATTTT	CASSQDTYTDTQYF
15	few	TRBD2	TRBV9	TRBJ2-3	TGTGCCAGCAGCGCGACTAGCGGGGGAACAGATACGCAGTATTTT	CASSATSGGTDTQYF
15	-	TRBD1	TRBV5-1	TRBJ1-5	TGCGCCAGCGCAGGAGAGGGGGCCAGCAATCAGCCCCAGCATTTT	CASAGEGASNQPQHF
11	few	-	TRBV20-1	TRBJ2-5	TGCAGTGTGGAGGCCGGAGAGACCCAGTACTTC	CSVEAGETQYF
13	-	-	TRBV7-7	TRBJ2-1	TGTGCCAGCAGCTTAGCTGGCGGTAATGAGCAGTTCTTC	CASSLAGGNEQFF
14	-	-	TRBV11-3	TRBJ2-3	TGTGCCAGCAGCTCAGGGGGGGGCACAGATACGCAGTATTTT	CASSSGGGTDTQYF
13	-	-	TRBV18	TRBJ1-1	TGTGCCAGCTCCCCTACAGGGATAACTGAAGCTTTCTTT	CASSPTGITEAFF
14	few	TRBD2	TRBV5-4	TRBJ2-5	TGTGCCAGCAGCTTGAGCGGGGCCGCAAAGACCCAGTACTTC	CASSLSGAAKTQYF
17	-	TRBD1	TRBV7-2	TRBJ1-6	TGTGCCAGCAGCCCCTCTCGGACAGGGTCCGAAATGGCACCCCTCCACTTT	CASSPSRTGSEMAPLHF
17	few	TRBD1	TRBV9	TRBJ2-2	TGTGCCAGCAGTCTAAGGGACAGGGGTGGCGACACCGGGGAGCTGTTTTTT	CASSLRDRGGDTGELFF
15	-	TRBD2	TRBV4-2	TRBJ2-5	TGTGCCAGCAGCCAAGATAGGGGACTAGCGGAGACCCAGTACTTC	CASSQDRGLAETQYF
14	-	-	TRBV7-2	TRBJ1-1	TGTGCCAGCAGCGGAATTACAGGGCTCACTGAAGCTTTCTTT	CASSGITGLTEAFF
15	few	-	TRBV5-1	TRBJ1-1	TGCGCCAGCAGCTTGGTGCCAGGCATGAACACTGAAGCTTTCTTT	CASSLVPGMNTEAFF
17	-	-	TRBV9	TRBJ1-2	TGTGCCAGCAGCGTAGATGCGGTATGGGTGGAGGGCTATGGCTACACCTTC	CASSVDAVWVEGYGYTF
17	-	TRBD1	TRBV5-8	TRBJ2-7	TGTGCCAGCAGCCGAAGATCCGGGACAGTATATTCCTACGAGCAGTACTTC	CASSRRSGTVYSYEQYF
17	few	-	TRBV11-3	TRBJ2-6	TGTGCCAGCACCAAGACAGCTCCAACCTCTGGGGCCAACGTCCTGACTTTC	CASTKTAPTSGANVLTF
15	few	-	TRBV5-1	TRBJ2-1	TGCGCCAGCAGGGGGCCCGGGACCGTCTACAATGAGCAGTTCTTC	CASRGPGTVYNEQFF
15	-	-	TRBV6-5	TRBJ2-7	TGTGCCAGCAGTCCACAGCCTGGTCCCCTCTACGAGCAGTACTTC	CASSPQPGPLYEQYF
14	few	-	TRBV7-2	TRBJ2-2	TGTGCCAGCAGACAAGTCCCGAGGACCGGGGAGCTGTTTTTT	CASRQVPRTGELFF
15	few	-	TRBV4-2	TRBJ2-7	TGTGCCAGCAGCCAAGAAGTTATGGGGGCCTACGAGCAGTACTTC	CASSQEVMGAYEQYF
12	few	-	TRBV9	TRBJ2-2	TGTGCCAGCCGCCGGACAGAAGGGGAGCTGTTTTTT	CASRRTEGELFF
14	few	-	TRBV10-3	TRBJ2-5	TGTGCCATCAGTGAGTCTTGGGGCCAAGAGACCCAGTACTTC	CAISESWGQETQYF
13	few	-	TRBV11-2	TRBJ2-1	TGTGCCAGCACTAAGGGGGCCTACAATGAGCAGTTCTTC	CASTKGAYNEQFF
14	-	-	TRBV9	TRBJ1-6	TGTGCCAGCAGCGTACAAGGGATTAATTCACCCCTCCACTTT	CASSVQGINSPLHF
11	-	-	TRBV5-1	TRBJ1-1	TGCGCCAGCAGATCGGACACTGAAGCTTTCTTT	CASRSDTEAFF
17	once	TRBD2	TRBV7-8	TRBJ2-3	TGTGCCAGCAGCTTAGGAGCGGGACTAAAGGGCACAGATACGCAGTATTTT	CASSLGAGLKGTDTQYF
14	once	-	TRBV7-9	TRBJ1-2	TGTGCCAGCAGCTACGGGACGAGGAACTATGGCTACACCTTC	CASSYGTRNYGYTF